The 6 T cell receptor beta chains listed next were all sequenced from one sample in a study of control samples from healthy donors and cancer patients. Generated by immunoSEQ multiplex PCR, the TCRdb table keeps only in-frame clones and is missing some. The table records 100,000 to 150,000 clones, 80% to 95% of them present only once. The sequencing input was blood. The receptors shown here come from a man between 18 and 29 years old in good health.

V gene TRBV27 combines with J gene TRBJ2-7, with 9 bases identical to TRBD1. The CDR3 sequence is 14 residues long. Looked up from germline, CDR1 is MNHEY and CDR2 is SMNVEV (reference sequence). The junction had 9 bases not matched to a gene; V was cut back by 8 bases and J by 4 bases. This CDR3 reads CASRRGQGVYEQYF. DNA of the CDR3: TGTGCCAGCCGGAGGGGACAGGGAGTATACGAGCAGTACTTC.

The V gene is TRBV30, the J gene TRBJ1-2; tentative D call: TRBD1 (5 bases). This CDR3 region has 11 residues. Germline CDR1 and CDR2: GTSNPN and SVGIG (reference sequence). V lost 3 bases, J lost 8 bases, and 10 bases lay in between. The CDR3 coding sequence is TGTGCCTGGAGATGGGGCAGGGGCTACACCTTC. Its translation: CAWRWGRGYTF.

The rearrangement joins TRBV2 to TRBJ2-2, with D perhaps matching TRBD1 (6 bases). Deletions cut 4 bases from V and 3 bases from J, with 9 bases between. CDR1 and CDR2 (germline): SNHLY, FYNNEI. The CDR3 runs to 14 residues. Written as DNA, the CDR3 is TGTGCCAGCAGTGGAGGGGGAGACACCGGGGAGCTGTTTTTT. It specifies CASSGGGDTGELFF.

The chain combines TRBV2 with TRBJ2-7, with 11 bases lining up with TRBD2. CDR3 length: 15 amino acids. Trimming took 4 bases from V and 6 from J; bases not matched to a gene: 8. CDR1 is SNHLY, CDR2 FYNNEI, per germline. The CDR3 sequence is CASSGSTSGTLEQYF. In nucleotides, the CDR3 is TGTGCCAGCAGTGGATCGACTAGCGGGACTCTCGAGCAGTACTTC.

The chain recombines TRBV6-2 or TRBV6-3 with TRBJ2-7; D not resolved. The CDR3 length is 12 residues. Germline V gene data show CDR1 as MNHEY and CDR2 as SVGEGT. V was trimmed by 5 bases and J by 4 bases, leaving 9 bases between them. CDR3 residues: CASSNPRYEQYF. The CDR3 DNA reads TGTGCCAGCAGTAATCCCAGGTACGAGCAGTACTTC.

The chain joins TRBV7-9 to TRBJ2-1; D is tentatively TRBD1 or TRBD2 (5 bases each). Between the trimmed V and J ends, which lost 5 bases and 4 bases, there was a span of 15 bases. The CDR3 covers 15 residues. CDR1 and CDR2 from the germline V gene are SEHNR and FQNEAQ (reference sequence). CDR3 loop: CASSLRDGHYNEQFF. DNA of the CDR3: TGTGCCAGCAGCCTCCGGGACGGTCATTACAATGAGCAGTTCTTC.